A single sample gave rise to the 5 T cell receptor beta chains below, sequenced in a study of blood T cell repertoires in COVID-19. Sequenced by immunoSEQ multiplex PCR; TCRdb stores in-frame clones only, minus some. In the table there are 250,000 to 350,000 clones, 70% to 90% of which are singletons. Sequencing used peripheral blood. The receptors originated from a woman aged 55-69 years with acute or convalescent COVID-19.

A word on this clone: At the DNA level, this CDR3 is encoded by other sequences in the same sample as well. The chain combines TRBV9 with TRBJ2-1, with D tentatively TRBD1 (7 bases). The germline gives CDR1 SGDLS, CDR2 YYNGEE. The CDR3 spans 13 residues. Trimming stripped 0 bases from V and 7 bases from J, with 8 bases between. CDR3 nucleotides: TGTGCCAGCAGCGTAGCAGGGGGGAATGAGCAGTTCTTC. Translation gives CASSVAGGNEQFF.

This clone appeared once. The chain recombines TRBV6-5 with TRBJ1-5; D possibly corresponds to TRBD1 (6 bases). V was pared by 9 bases and J by 3 bases, with 12 bases between. CDR1 is MNHEY and CDR2 is SVGAGI in the germline V gene. The CDR3 length is 13 residues. The CDR3 loop is CASRSGVNQPQHF. The CDR3 region has the DNA TGTGCCAGTAGGTCAGGGGTCAATCAGCCCCAGCATTTT.

The chain has TRBV27 and TRBJ2-7; TRBD1 aligns across 7 bases. The CDR3 length is 18 residues. The junction had 24 bases not matched to a gene; V was cut back by 5 bases and J by 8 bases. CDR1 and CDR2 from the germline V gene are MNHEY and SMNVEV (reference sequence). CDR3 in amino acids: CASSIHQGQAILGSKQYF. CDR3 sequence (DNA): TGTGCCAGCAGTATACATCAAGGACAGGCCATTTTAGGTAGCAAGCAGTACTTC.

This clone was detected once. The CDR3 region has the DNA TGTGCCAGCAGCCAAGCCTTTGGGGCGGGAGGGCAACACAATGAGCAGTTCTTC. Translated, it gives CASSQAFGAGGQHNEQFF. The V call is TRBV4-2, the J call TRBJ2-1; 9 bases line up with TRBD2. J gave up 5 bases and V 1 base, and 12 bases lay outside the gene matches. Germline CDR1 is LGHNA and CDR2 is YNFKEQ. The CDR3 extends over 18 amino acids.

J is TRBJ2-1 and V is TRBV18; the D is unclear. Looked up from germline, CDR1 is KGHSH and CDR2 is LQKENI. The CDR3 is 13 residues long. Trimming left V 8 bases short and J 6 bases short, with 14 bases between. The CDR3 region is CASTAKTPNEQFF. For the CDR3, the DNA is TGTGCCAGCACAGCAAAGACCCCCAATGAGCAGTTCTTC.